The entry below describes one T cell receptor beta chain. The CDR3 length is 13 residues. With 1 base clipped from V and 4 bases from J, the junction kept 1 base outside the gene matches. The data stem from a study of blood T cell repertoires in COVID-19. Profiled with immunoSEQ multiplex PCR; TCRdb holds only in-frame clones, not every one. The sample holds fewer than 250,000 clones, about 87% seen once. This sequence was found in a woman in her thirties with acute COVID-19. This chain links TRBV12-3 or TRBV12-4 with TRBJ2-7, with 7 bases that match TRBD1. The specimen was PBMCs or T cells enriched from blood (not recorded which). The CDR3 DNA reads TGTGCCAGCAGTTTAGGCAGGGGGTACGAGCAGTACTTC. Protein: CASSLGRGYEQYF.